The 6 T cell receptor beta chains below come from one sample, sequenced in a study of T cell repertoires in cytomegalovirus infection. In TCRdb, the reads were re-called with MiXCR into one record per CDR3 protein. Here the sample spans about 220,000 distinct CDR3 sequences, around 35% being singletons. For these receptors, no antigen is known. This specimen consisted of CD8+ T cells from cultured PBMCs, obtained from culture after CMV antigen stimulation. These receptors were obtained from a human donor in good health (CMV status not recorded). Some clones in this sample may be carry-over from other donors' samples.

This clonotype was recorded once. V gene TRBV30 combines with J gene TRBJ2-7; the match to TRBD1 covers 7 bases. Germline V gene data show CDR1 as GTSNPN and CDR2 as SVGIG (reference sequence). V shed 4 bases, J shed 5 bases, and the junction held 11 bases outside the gene matches. The CDR3 totals 14 residues. The CDR3 loop is CAWKLVEGAHEQYF. The CDR3, as DNA: TGTGCCTGGAAATTGGTAGAGGGGGCCCACGAGCAGTACTTC.

CDR3 DNA: TGTGCCAGCAGCCCTCATAATACGTTTTCCTACGAGCAGTACTTC. Translating gives CASSPHNTFSYEQYF. The rearrangement uses TRBV4-2 and TRBJ2-7; no firm D call. This CDR3 spans 15 amino acids. Looked up from germline, CDR1 is LGHNA and CDR2 is YNFKEQ. Trimming shortened V by 4 bases and J by 1 base, and 14 bases separated the two germline ends.

The chain uses TRBV20-1 and TRBJ2-3, with 12 bases aligning to TRBD2. The CDR3 spans 18 residues. Losses at the gene ends were 0 bases for V and 5 bases for J; bases not matched to a gene: 12. Per germline, CDR1 DFQATT and CDR2 SNEGSKA (reference sequence). This chain's CDR3 is CSARELMASGGGIDTQYF. CDR3 bases: TGCAGTGCTAGAGAACTGATGGCTAGCGGGGGGGGGATAGATACGCAGTATTTT.

V usage is TRBV7-3 and J usage is TRBJ2-1, with a tentative D call TRBD2 (6 bases). CDR1 is SGHTA, CDR2 FQGTGA, per germline. The CDR3 length is 14 residues. Trimming pared 5 bases from V and 7 bases from J, leaving 15 bases between. The CDR3 reads CASSDSGGENEQFF. DNA of the CDR3: TGTGCCAGCAGCGATAGCGGTGGAGAAAATGAGCAGTTCTTC.

The chain joins TRBV7-6 to TRBJ2-5; 7 nucleotides line up with TRBD1. V shed 11 bases and J 4 bases; nucleotides not matched to a gene: 16. CDR3 size: 15 residues. The germline CDR1 and CDR2 sequences are SGHVS and FNYEAQ. CDR3 amino acids: CASRGTVSLLETQYF. CDR3 bases: TGTGCCTCTCGAGGGACAGTCAGTCTCTTAGAGACCCAGTACTTC.

Only a few counts were recorded for this clonotype. V and J are TRBV12-5 and TRBJ2-3; D gene uncertain. The V gene lost 3 bases and the J gene lost 2 bases, with 9 bases spanning the gap. The germline gives CDR1 LGHNT, CDR2 FRNRAP. The CDR3 length is 14 residues. CDR3 protein: CASGLKAITDTQYF. The CDR3 DNA reads as TGTGCTAGTGGTTTAAAGGCTATCACAGATACGCAGTATTTT.